Following are 24 T cell receptor beta chains from one sample sequenced in a study of blood T cell repertoires in COVID-19. Method: immunoSEQ multiplex PCR; TCRdb's copy keeps in-frame clones and lacks some. The sample carries 130,000 to 150,000 clones, 70% to 85% recorded once. The specimen was peripheral blood. Receptors originate from a man aged 55-75 years with active or convalescent COVID-19.

This chain joins TRBV29-1 and TRBJ2-4; D is perhaps TRBD1 (5 bases). Germline values: CDR1 SQVTM, CDR2 ANQGSEA. CDR3 length equals 12 residues. V lost 4 bases and J lost 8, with 12 bases in between. CDR3 DNA sequence: TGCAGCGTTGCGGCAGTAGGGGACATTCAGTACTTC. Its protein product is CSVAAVGDIQYF. The full variable domain, in which reference TRBV29-1 and TRBJ2-4 provide the parts outside the CDR3, is SAVISQKPSRDICQRGTSLTIQCQVDSQVTMMFWYRQQPGQSLTLIATANQGSEATYESGFVIDKFPISRPNLTFSTLTVSNMSPEDSSIYLCSVAAVGDIQYFGAGTRLSVL.

The genes are TRBV30 and TRBJ1-1; D is unclear. CDR3 size: 11 residues. In germline, CDR1 is GTSNPN, CDR2 SVGIG (reference sequence). V was clipped by 2 bases and J by 4 bases, with 5 bases between them. CDR3 DNA sequence: TGTGCCTGGAGTCTCCTCACTGAAGCTTTCTTT. The encoded protein is CAWSLLTEAFF.

This clone was found a few times. The chain employs TRBV19 and TRBJ2-7; TRBD1 matches at 10 bases. The CDR3 length is 13 residues. Germline CDR1 is LNHDA and CDR2 is SQIVND (reference sequence). V gave up 4 bases and J gave up 4 bases; unmatched junction bases: 1. CDR3 amino acids: CASSTDRGYEQYF. CDR3 DNA sequence: TGTGCCAGTAGTACGGACAGGGGGTACGAGCAGTACTTC.

CDR3 sequence: CATSGWGQGRSGELFF. The CDR3 DNA follows: TGTGCCACCAGTGGTTGGGGACAGGGCCGGTCCGGGGAGCTGTTTTTT. The J gene is TRBJ2-2, the V gene TRBV24-1, with TRBD1 identical over 9 bases. Unmatched junction bases numbered 9, after V lost 5 bases and J lost 6 bases. This CDR3 is 16 amino acids long. Germline values: CDR1 KGHDR, CDR2 SFDVKD.

This chain links TRBV28 with TRBJ1-5; D perhaps matches TRBD1 (6 bases). The CDR3 is made up of 15 amino acids. Germline CDR1 reads MDHEN; CDR2 reads SYDVKM. V lost 9 bases to trimming and J lost 3 bases, with 18 bases between them. The CDR3 here is CASNRAALNNQPQHF. The CDR3 DNA follows: TGTGCCAGTAACAGGGCCGCGCTGAACAATCAGCCCCAGCATTTT.

This sequence joins TRBV5-5 and TRBJ1-1; 9 bases are a match to TRBD1. The trim removed 3 bases at V and 6 bases at J, leaving 3 bases unmatched. From germline, CDR1 is SGHKS and CDR2 YYEKEE (reference sequence). This CDR3 region has 13 residues. CDR3 loop: CASSSRQGAEAFF. The CDR3 DNA reads TGTGCCAGCAGCTCAAGACAGGGGGCTGAAGCTTTCTTT.

The chain carries TRBV5-1 and TRBJ1-5; 9 bases agree with TRBD1. The CDR3 spans 15 residues. After removal of 4 bases from V and 2 bases from J, the junction contained 4 bases not matched to a gene. CDR1 SGHRS and CDR2 YFSETQ come from the germline V gene. CDR3 sequence: CASSTGQGGNQPQHF. CDR3 bases: TGCGCCAGCAGCACGGGACAGGGTGGCAATCAGCCCCAGCATTTT.

V usage is TRBV15 and J usage is TRBJ1-4; no clear D. The V gene lost 0 bases and the J gene lost 0 bases, with 5 bases spanning the gap. The CDR3 totals 15 residues. CDR1 and CDR2 (germline): LNHNV, YYDKDF (reference sequence). The CDR3 spells CATSRDLATNEKLFF. DNA of the CDR3: TGTGCCACCAGCAGAGATCTTGCAACTAATGAAAAACTGTTTTTT. The full variable domain, with the rest looked up from reference TRBV15 and TRBJ1-4, is DAMVIQNPRYQVTQFGKPVTLSCSQTLNHNVMYWYQQKSSQAPKLLFHYYDKDFNNEADTPDNFQSRRPNTSFCFLDIRSPGLGDTAMYLCATSRDLATNEKLFFGSGTQLSVL.

V gene TRBV11-2 combines with J gene TRBJ2-3; 8 positions agree with TRBD2. The V and J ends lost 6 bases and 1 base, in that order; junction bases with no gene match: 0. The CDR3 loop spans 13 amino acids. Germline V gene data show CDR1 as SGHAT and CDR2 as FQNNGV. The CDR3 sequence is CASSSGGTDTQYF. The CDR3 DNA reads as TGTGCCAGCAGTAGCGGGGGCACAGATACGCAGTATTTT.

This chain joins TRBV4-1 and TRBJ2-2; a possible D gene is TRBD2 (5 bases). Germline V gene sequence: CDR1 MGHRA, CDR2 YSYEKL. There are 18 residues in the CDR3. V was trimmed by 5 bases and J by 1 base, leaving 20 bases between them. Here the CDR3 DNA reads TGCGCCAGCAGCAACATCGGAGCCGGACTCGGGAACACCGGGGAGCTGTTTTTT. Translated, it gives CASSNIGAGLGNTGELFF.

V is TRBV4-1 and J is TRBJ2-1; D possibly corresponds to TRBD1 (5 bases). Germline CDR1 MGHRA, CDR2 YSYEKL. V lost 4 bases, J lost 5 bases, and 6 bases lay in between. The CDR3 is made up of 12 amino acids. DNA for the CDR3: TGCGCCAGCAGCCGGGGCCACAATGAGCAGTTCTTC. As protein: CASSRGHNEQFF.

The gene calls are TRBV5-1 and TRBJ2-5; 14 bases align to TRBD2. The CDR3 length is 16 residues. Germline V gene lookup returns CDR1 SGHRS and CDR2 YFSETQ. V was clipped by 4 bases and J by 5 bases; unmatched bases: 7. The CDR3 sequence is CASSPGLAGASETQYF. The CDR3 region has the DNA TGCGCCAGCAGCCCGGGACTAGCGGGAGCTTCGGAGACCCAGTACTTC.

Written as DNA, the CDR3 is TGCAGCGCCGGAGGGGGGACAGGGAACACTGAAGCTTTCTTT. Protein product: CSAGGGTGNTEAFF. The chain links TRBV29-1 to TRBJ1-1; 8 bases agree with TRBD1. The CDR3 extends over 14 amino acids. Germline trimming cut 7 bases from V and 1 base from J; bases unmatched to any gene: 8. Germline V CDR1 and CDR2: SQVTM, ANQGSEA.

The chain employs TRBV19 and TRBJ2-7; TRBD2 might be the D (5 bases). There are 13 residues in the CDR3. Trimming removed 5 bases from V and 3 bases from J, with 11 bases in between. Germline values: CDR1 LNHDA, CDR2 SQIVND (reference sequence). Written as DNA, the CDR3 is TGTGCCAGTAGTGTCTATGGGAGCTACGAGCAGTACTTC. Amino acids: CASSVYGSYEQYF.

The chain employs TRBV9 and TRBJ2-1; D may be TRBD1 (6 bases). This CDR3 is 15 amino acids long. CDR1 and CDR2 from the germline V gene are SGDLS and YYNGEE. Trimming cost V 7 bases and J 7 bases, with 21 bases left between them. The CDR3 spells CASGNTGSGRNEQFF. As DNA, the CDR3 is TGTGCCAGCGGTAATACAGGGAGCGGTAGGAATGAGCAGTTCTTC.

The V call is TRBV5-1, the J call TRBJ1-2; D is unresolved. V lost 1 base to trimming and J lost 8 bases, with 12 bases between them. This CDR3 has 13 amino acids. Germline V gene sequence: CDR1 SGHRS, CDR2 YFSETQ. CDR3 DNA: TGCGCCAGCAGCTTGACAGTCGTGAACGGCTACACCTTC. Translated: CASSLTVVNGYTF.

This chain connects TRBV6-5 to TRBJ1-1; D unclear. V lost 6 bases to trimming and J lost 1 base, with 9 bases between them. Germline CDR1 is MNHEY and CDR2 is SVGAGI. The CDR3 is 13 amino acids. The CDR3 DNA sequence: TGTGCCAGCAGCGTCTTGAGGAACACTGAAGCTTTCTTT. Protein sequence: CASSVLRNTEAFF.

There are a few counts of this clone. The chain combines TRBV18 with TRBJ1-6; 8 bases fit TRBD1. The length of the CDR3 is 15 residues. Germline trimming cut 2 bases from V and 7 bases from J; bases unmatched to any gene: 4. Germline V gene sequence: CDR1 KGHSH, CDR2 LQKENI. CDR3: CASSPAGTGNSPLHF. As DNA, the CDR3 is TGTGCCAGCTCACCAGCCGGGACAGGAAATTCACCCCTCCACTTT. Drawing the rest from reference TRBV18 and TRBJ1-6, the complete variable domain is NAGVMQNPRHLVRRRGQEARLRCSPMKGHSHVYWYRQLPEEGLKFMVYLQKENIIDESGMPKERFSAEFPKEGPSILRIQQVVRGDSAAYFCASSPAGTGNSPLHFGNGTRLTVT.

The chain uses TRBV2 and TRBJ1-6; no clear D gene. The germline V and J ends were trimmed by 6 bases and 3 bases, with 12 bases remaining between them. Germline V lookup: CDR1 SNHLY, CDR2 FYNNEI. The CDR3 covers 15 residues. CDR3 protein: CASRIDTDYNSPLHF. Here the CDR3 DNA reads TGTGCCAGCAGAATCGACACCGACTATAATTCACCCCTCCACTTT.

The CDR3 loop is CASSPGQGVDGYTF. CDR3 DNA: TGTGCCAGCAGCCCAGGACAGGGGGTAGATGGCTACACCTTC. The V call is TRBV11-2, the J call TRBJ1-2; 10 bases are shared with TRBD1. The germline CDR1 and CDR2 sequences are SGHAT and FQNNGV. The CDR3 sequence is 14 residues long. Trimming removed 5 bases from V and 6 bases from J; junction bases left unmatched: 6.

Here the CDR3 DNA reads TGCGCCAGCAGTCGAGGACTAGCGGGAGGGCCCCCAGATACGCAGTATTTT. This translates into CASSRGLAGGPPDTQYF. The rearrangement uses TRBV4-3 and TRBJ2-3; 15 bases are shared with TRBD2. CDR3 length equals 17 residues. Germline V gene lookup returns CDR1 LGHNA and CDR2 YSLEER. The V segment lost 6 bases and the J segment 4 bases; nucleotides outside the gene matches: 8.

The chain is built from TRBV5-1 and TRBJ2-1, with 15 bases fitting TRBD2. The CDR3 extends over 16 amino acids. V was pared by 4 bases and J by 5 bases, with 4 bases of the junction left unmatched. Germline V gives CDR1 SGHRS, CDR2 YFSETQ. CDR3 residues: CASSPGLAGGHNEQFF. Here the CDR3 DNA reads TGCGCCAGCAGCCCGGGACTAGCGGGAGGACACAATGAGCAGTTCTTC.

This clone has only a few counts. This chain connects TRBV5-1 to TRBJ1-1; possibly TRBD1 for D (5 bases). CDR1 and CDR2 from the germline V gene are SGHRS and YFSETQ. There are 14 residues in the CDR3. V gave up 1 base and J gave up 0 bases, with 7 bases separating them. As DNA, the CDR3 is TGCGCCAGCAGCTTGTCAGGGATGAACACTGAAGCTTTCTTT. It is translated as CASSLSGMNTEAFF.

The table lists this clone with a few counts. V usage is TRBV6-5 and J usage is TRBJ1-6, with TRBD1 as a possible D gene (6 bases). The CDR3 spans 15 residues. The V gene's germline CDR1 is MNHEY and CDR2 SVGAGI. Between the trimmed V and J ends, which lost 2 bases and 8 bases, there was a span of 13 bases. The CDR3: CASSYAGASDSPLHF. The CDR3 bases are TGTGCCAGCAGTTACGCGGGGGCATCGGATTCACCCCTCCACTTT.